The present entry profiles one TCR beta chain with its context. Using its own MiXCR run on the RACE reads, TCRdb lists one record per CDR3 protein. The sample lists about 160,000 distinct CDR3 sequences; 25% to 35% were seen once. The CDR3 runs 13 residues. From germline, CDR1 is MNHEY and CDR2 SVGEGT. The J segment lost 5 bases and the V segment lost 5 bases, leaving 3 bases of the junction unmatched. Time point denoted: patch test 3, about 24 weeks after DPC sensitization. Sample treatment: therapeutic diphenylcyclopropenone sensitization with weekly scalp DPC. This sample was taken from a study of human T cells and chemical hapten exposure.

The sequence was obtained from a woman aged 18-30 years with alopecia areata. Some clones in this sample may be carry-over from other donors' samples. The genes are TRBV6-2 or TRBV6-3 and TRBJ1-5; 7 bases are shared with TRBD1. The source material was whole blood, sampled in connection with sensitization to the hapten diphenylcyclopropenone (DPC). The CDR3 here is CASSDRVHQPQHF. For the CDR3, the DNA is TGTGCCAGCAGTGACAGGGTCCATCAGCCCCAGCATTTT.